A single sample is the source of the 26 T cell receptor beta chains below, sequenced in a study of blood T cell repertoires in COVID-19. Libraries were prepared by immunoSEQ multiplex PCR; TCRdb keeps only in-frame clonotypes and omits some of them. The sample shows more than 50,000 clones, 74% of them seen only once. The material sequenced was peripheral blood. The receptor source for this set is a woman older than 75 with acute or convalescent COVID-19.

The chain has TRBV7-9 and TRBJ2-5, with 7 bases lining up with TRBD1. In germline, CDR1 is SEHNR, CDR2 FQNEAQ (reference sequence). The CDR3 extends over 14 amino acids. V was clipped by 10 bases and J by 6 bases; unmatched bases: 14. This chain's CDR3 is CANNDIGGGKTQYF. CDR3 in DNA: TGTGCCAACAACGACATAGGGGGCGGAAAGACCCAGTACTTC.

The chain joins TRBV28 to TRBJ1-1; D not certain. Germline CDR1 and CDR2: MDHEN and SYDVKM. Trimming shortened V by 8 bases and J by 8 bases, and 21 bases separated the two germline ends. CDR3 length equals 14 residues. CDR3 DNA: TGTGCCAGCCAACGGGGAACCTGGATACCCGAAGCTTTCTTT. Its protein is CASQRGTWIPEAFF.

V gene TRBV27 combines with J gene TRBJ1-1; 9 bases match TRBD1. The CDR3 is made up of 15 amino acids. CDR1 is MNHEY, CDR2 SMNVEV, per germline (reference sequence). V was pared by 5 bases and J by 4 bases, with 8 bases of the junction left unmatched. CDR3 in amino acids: CASSPRTGAGTEAFF. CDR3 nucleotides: TGTGCCAGCAGTCCCCGGACAGGGGCGGGCACTGAAGCTTTCTTT.

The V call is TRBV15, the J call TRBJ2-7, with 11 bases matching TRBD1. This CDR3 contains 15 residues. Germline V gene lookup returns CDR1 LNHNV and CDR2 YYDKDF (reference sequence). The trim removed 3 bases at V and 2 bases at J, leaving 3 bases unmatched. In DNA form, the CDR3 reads TGTGCCACCAGCAGCCGGACAGGGGGCGCCTACGAGCAGTACTTC. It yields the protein CATSSRTGGAYEQYF.

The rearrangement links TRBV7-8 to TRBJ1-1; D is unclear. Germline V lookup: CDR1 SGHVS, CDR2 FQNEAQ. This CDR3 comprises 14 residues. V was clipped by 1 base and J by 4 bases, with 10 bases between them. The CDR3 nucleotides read TGTGCCAGCAGCTTAGGGTCACAGATCACTGAAGCTTTCTTT. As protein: CASSLGSQITEAFF.

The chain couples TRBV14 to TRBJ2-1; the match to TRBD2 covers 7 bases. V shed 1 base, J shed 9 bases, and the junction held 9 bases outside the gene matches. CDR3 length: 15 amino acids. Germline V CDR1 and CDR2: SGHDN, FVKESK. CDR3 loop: CASSQVGGRAGEQFF. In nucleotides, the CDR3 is TGTGCCAGCAGCCAAGTCGGTGGGAGGGCCGGTGAGCAGTTCTTC.

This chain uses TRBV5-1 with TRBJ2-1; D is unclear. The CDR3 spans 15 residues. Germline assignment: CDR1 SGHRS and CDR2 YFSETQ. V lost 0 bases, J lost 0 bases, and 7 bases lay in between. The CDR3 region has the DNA TGCGCCAGCAGCTTGGTCTCGAGCTCCTACAATGAGCAGTTCTTC. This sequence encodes CASSLVSSSYNEQFF.

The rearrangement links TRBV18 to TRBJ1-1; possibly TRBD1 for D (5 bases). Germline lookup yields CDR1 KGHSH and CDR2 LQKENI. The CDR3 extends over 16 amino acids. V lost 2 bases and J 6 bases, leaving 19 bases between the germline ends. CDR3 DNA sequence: TGTGCCAGCTCACCAACCCGGGCAGGGCGGTACCCTGAAGCTTTCTTT. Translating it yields CASSPTRAGRYPEAFF.

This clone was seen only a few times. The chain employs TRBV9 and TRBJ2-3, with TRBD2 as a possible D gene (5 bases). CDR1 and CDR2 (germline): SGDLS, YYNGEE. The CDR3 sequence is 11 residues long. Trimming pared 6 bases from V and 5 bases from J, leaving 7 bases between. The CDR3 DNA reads TGTGCCAGCAAGGAGGAAGATACGCAGTATTTT. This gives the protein CASKEEDTQYF. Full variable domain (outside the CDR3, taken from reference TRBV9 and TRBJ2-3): DSGVTQTPKHLITATGQRVTLRCSPRSGDLSVYWYQQSLDQGLQFLIQYYNGEERAKGNILERFSAQQFPDLHSELNLSSLELGDSALYFCASKEEDTQYFGPGTRLTVL.

The CDR3 nucleotides read TGTGCCAGCAGTGAAGCGCGAGGGGCGGGGAGTGAGCAGTTCTTC. This sequence encodes CASSEARGAGSEQFF. This sequence joins TRBV2 and TRBJ2-1; tentative D call: TRBD2 (6 bases). CDR1 and CDR2 (germline): SNHLY, FYNNEI. The CDR3 totals 15 residues. Trimming took 0 bases from V and 9 from J, leaving 15 bases between them. Supplemented by reference TRBV2 and TRBJ2-1, the full variable domain reads EPEVTQTPSHQVTQMGQEVILRCVPISNHLYFYWYRQILGQKVEFLVSFYNNEISEKSEIFDDQFSVERPDGSNFTLKIRSTKLEDSAMYFCASSEARGAGSEQFFGPGTRLTVL.

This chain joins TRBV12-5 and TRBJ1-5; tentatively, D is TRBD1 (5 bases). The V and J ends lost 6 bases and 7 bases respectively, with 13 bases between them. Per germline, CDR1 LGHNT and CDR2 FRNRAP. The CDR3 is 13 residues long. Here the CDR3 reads CASGPTGAQPQHF. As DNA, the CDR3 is TGTGCTAGTGGCCCGACTGGGGCCCAGCCCCAGCATTTT.

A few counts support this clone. The CDR3 spells CSAGGGNTIYF. Here the CDR3 DNA reads TGCAGTGCCGGGGGTGGAAACACCATATATTTT. The chain recombines TRBV20-1 with TRBJ1-3, with a weak D call TRBD1 (5 bases). The V end lost 6 bases, the J end lost 3 bases, and 6 bases lay between the germline ends. The CDR3 is 11 residues long. Germline CDR1 and CDR2: DFQATT and SNEGSKA (reference sequence).

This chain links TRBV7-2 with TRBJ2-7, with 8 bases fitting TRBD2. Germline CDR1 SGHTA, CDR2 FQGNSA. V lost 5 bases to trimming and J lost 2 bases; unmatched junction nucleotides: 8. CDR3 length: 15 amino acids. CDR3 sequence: CASSPQAGVTYEQYF. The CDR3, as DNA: TGTGCCAGCAGCCCTCAAGCGGGAGTAACCTACGAGCAGTACTTC.

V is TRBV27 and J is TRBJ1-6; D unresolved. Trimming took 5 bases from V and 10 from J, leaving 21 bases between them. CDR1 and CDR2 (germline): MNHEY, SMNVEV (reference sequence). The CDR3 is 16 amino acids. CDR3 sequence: CASSPRHGSGSSPLHF. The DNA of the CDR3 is TGTGCCAGCAGTCCCCGGCATGGGTCGGGTAGCTCACCCCTCCACTTT.

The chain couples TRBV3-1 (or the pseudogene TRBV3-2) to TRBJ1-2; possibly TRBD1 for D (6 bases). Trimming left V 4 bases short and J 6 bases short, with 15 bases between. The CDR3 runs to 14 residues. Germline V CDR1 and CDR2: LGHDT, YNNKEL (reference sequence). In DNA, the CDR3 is TGTGCCAGCAGCCGCCTGACAGGTGGGGATGGCTACACCTTC. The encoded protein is CASSRLTGGDGYTF.

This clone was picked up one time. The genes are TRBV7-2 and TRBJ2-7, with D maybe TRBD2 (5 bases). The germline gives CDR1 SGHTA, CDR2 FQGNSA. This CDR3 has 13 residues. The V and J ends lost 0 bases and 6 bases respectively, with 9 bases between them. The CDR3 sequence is CASSLARGGEQYF. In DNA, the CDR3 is TGTGCCAGCAGCTTAGCCCGGGGTGGCGAGCAGTACTTC. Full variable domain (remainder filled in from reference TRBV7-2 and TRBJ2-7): GAGVSQSPSNKVTEKGKDVELRCDPISGHTALYWYRQSLGQGLEFLIYFQGNSAPDKSGLPSDRFSAERTGGSVSTLTIQRTQQEDSAVYLCASSLARGGEQYFGPGTRLTVT.

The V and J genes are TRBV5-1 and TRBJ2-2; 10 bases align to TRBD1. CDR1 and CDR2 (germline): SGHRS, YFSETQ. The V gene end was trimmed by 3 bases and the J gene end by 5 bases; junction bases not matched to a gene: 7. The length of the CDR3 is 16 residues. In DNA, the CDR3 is TGCGCCAGCAGCTCTACCGGGACAGGGGTTACCGGGGAGCTGTTTTTT. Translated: CASSSTGTGVTGELFF.

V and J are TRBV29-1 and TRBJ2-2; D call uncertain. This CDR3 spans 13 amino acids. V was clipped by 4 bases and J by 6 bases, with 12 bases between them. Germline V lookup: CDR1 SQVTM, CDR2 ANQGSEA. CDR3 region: CSVGEVEAGELFF. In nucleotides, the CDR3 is TGCAGCGTTGGTGAGGTAGAGGCCGGGGAGCTGTTTTTT.

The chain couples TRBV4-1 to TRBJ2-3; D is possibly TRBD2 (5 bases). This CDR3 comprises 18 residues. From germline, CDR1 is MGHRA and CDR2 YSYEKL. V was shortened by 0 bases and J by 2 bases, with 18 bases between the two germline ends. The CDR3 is CASSQETQDSYPTDTQYF. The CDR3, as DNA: TGCGCCAGCAGCCAAGAAACCCAGGACTCTTACCCCACAGATACGCAGTATTTT.

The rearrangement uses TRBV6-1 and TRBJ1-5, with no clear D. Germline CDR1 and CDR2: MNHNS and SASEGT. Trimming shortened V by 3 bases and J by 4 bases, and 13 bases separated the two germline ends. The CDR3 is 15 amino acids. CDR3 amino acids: CASSEGDFANQPQHF. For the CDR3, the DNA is TGTGCCAGCAGTGAGGGCGATTTCGCAAATCAGCCCCAGCATTTT.

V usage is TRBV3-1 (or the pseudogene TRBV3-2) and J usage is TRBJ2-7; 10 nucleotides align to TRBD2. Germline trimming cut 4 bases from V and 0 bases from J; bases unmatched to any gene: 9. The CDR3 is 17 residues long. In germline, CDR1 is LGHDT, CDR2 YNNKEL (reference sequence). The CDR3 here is CASSRSAAGGSSYEQYF. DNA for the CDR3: TGTGCCAGCAGCCGGTCGGCAGCGGGAGGGTCCTCCTACGAGCAGTACTTC.

The CDR3: CASQAGPTYNEQFF. The CDR3 region has the DNA TGTGCCAGCCAAGCGGGTCCGACCTACAATGAGCAGTTCTTC. This chain joins TRBV27 and TRBJ2-1, with D possibly TRBD2 on 6 matching bases. CDR1 is MNHEY, CDR2 SMNVEV, per germline (reference sequence). Trimming shortened V by 8 bases and J by 2 bases, and 13 bases separated the two germline ends. This CDR3 region has 14 residues.

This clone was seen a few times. The CDR3, as DNA: TGTGCCAGCAGTCCCCGGGGTGGAAACACCATATATTTT. This codes for CASSPRGGNTIYF. V and J are TRBV6-6 and TRBJ1-3; D gene ambiguous. Germline lookup yields CDR1 MNHNY and CDR2 SVGAGI (reference sequence). The V gene lost 5 bases and the J gene lost 3 bases, with 8 bases spanning the gap. The CDR3 runs to 13 residues.

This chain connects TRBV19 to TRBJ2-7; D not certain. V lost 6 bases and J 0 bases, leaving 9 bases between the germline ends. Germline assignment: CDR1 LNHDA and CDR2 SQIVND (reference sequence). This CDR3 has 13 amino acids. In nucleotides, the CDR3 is TGTGCCAGTAGGGTCCCAGGCTCCTACGAGCAGTACTTC. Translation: CASRVPGSYEQYF.

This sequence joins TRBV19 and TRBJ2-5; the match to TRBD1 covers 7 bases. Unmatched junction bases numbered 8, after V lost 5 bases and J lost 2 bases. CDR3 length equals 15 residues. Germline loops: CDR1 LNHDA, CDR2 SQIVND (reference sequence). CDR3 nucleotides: TGTGCCAGTAGTCCTCAAAGACAGGGTCAAGAGACCCAGTACTTC. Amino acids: CASSPQRQGQETQYF.

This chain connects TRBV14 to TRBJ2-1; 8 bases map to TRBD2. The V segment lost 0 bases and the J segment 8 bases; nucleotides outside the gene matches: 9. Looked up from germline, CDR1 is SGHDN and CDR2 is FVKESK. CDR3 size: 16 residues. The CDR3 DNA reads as TGTGCCAGCAGCCAAGAGGGGATGGCGGGAGGCCATGAGCAGTTCTTC. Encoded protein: CASSQEGMAGGHEQFF.